This is a list of T cell receptor beta chains from one sample in a study of monozygotic twins with inflammatory bowel disease. TCRdb reprocessed the 5' RACE reads and stores each CDR3 protein as one record, lacking DNA. This sample's clone table lists roughly 160,000 distinct CDR3 sequences. Sequencing used blood. The receptors stem from a human donor with ulcerative colitis or Crohn's disease, or a healthy co-twin of an affected twin (not recorded which). Each CDR3 is given with its conserved first and last residue.

v_gene,j_gene,CDR3aa
TRBV5-4,TRBJ2-5,CASSPQGGTQYF
TRBV9,TRBJ2-7,CASSTLNRYYEQYF
TRBV27,TRBJ1-1,CASRAHFGGGNTEAFF
TRBV12-3/TRBV12-4,TRBJ2-3,CASSRGRGQYF
TRBV19,TRBJ1-1,CASSLRESTEAFF
TRBV20-1,TRBJ2-3,CSAKTGGFSTDTQYF
TRBV28,TRBJ1-4,CANRGANEKLFF
TRBV5-1,TRBJ2-1,CASSPGGAENEQFF
TRBV20-1,TRBJ2-1,CSGGESNEQFF
TRBV7-9,TRBJ1-2,CASITPGQGYGYTF
TRBV6-5,TRBJ2-1,CASSYYRDTYNEQFF
TRBV19,TRBJ2-3,CASSGRANTDTQYF
TRBV7-9,TRBJ2-7,CASTPGAGQYYEQYF
TRBV28,TRBJ2-7,CASKPRGTYEQYF
TRBV3-1,TRBJ2-7,CASSQVAGATEQYF
TRBV3-1,TRBJ2-1,CASSQGASPRGNEQFF
TRBV5-1,TRBJ1-6,CASSLAGDRDLSPLHF
TRBV7-9,TRBJ2-3,CASSPFDRDSTDTQYF
TRBV12-3/TRBV12-4,TRBJ1-1,CASSGGDREAFF
TRBV6-2/TRBV6-3,TRBJ2-1,CASSPLAGSSYNEQFF
TRBV5-1,TRBJ2-1,CASSLFPLGGVNGNNEQFF
TRBV5-6,TRBJ2-1,CASSPAAHNEQFF
TRBV20-1,TRBJ2-1,CSAGLADYNEQFF
TRBV7-2,TRBJ1-5,CASSYESGAQHF
TRBV20-1,TRBJ2-7,CSASRPQGLPPYEQYF
TRBV20-1,TRBJ1-5,CSARAGIRGLSNQPQHF
TRBV3-1,TRBJ2-7,CAGSQDQSGITYEQYF
TRBV4-3,TRBJ2-5,CASSQDADGRGETQYF
TRBV18,TRBJ2-3,CASSPTGLDTQYF
TRBV4-3,TRBJ2-4,CASSQERVAELAKNIQYF
TRBV7-3,TRBJ2-1,CASSPGRARVNEQFF
TRBV5-4,TRBJ1-3,CASSLVATNTIYF
TRBV7-9,TRBJ1-4,CASSATGLNEKLFF
TRBV5-1,TRBJ1-1,CASSPGQGLEAFF
TRBV20-1,TRBJ2-5,CSADGTTGTSGSPQQETQYF
TRBV12-3/TRBV12-4,TRBJ1-1,CASSFGFMNTEAFF
TRBV12-3/TRBV12-4,TRBJ2-4,CASSDRFIAKNIQYF
TRBV20-1,TRBJ2-3,CSARSGGGFHGTDTQYF
TRBV20-1,TRBJ2-7,CSAVPGTESSYEQYF
TRBV5-5,TRBJ2-2,CASSWGSLDTGELFF